Detailed here is one T cell receptor beta chain. Using immunoSEQ multiplex PCR, the repertoire was profiled, and TCRdb retains in-frame clones only, with some absent. The sample lists around 68,000 clones, about 80% occurring once. The data stem from a study of control samples from healthy donors and cancer patients. Germline CDR1 MDHEN, CDR2 SYDVKM. The CDR3 spans 15 residues. The germline V and J ends were trimmed by 3 bases and 9 bases, with 15 bases remaining between them. The rearrangement uses TRBV28 and TRBJ1-6, with no clear D. The TCR sequence derives from a woman aged 50 to 65 with lung cancer. The sample taken for sequencing was PBMCs. The CDR3 nucleotides are TGTGCCAGCAGTTTCGGCGTTTTCGAGGGTTCACCCCTCCACTTT. Residues: CASSFGVFEGSPLHF.